The clone carrying this TCR beta chain turned up a few times. Antigen unknown. The sample belongs to a study of identical twins. General observations from the study: Excess twin sharing in beta out-of-frame sequences was weaker. The more abundant beta clonotypes in cord blood had fewer insertions, and memory repertoires did not show this.

TCRdb independently ran MiXCR on the 5' RACE reads; one entry per CDR3 protein. The data contain 420,000 or so distinct CDR3 sequences, around a sixth of them seen just once; the ten biggest clones take up 10% to 15%. The trim removed 0 bases at V and 2 bases at J, leaving 3 bases unmatched. This CDR3 is built from 15 residues. Germline values: CDR1 MNHEY, CDR2 SVGEGT. Among all donors, each was a healthy Caucasian. The clonotype originates from a man in his fifties or sixties in good health. What was sequenced was naive T cells sorted from blood. The rearrangement joins TRBV6-2 or TRBV6-3 to TRBJ1-2; 7 bases line up with TRBD1. The CDR3 DNA reads as TGTGCCAGCAGTTACTCGCCAGGGGGGAACTATGGCTACACCTTC. It yields the protein CASSYSPGGNYGYTF.